Listed here are 24 T cell receptor beta chains from one sample, sequenced in a study of neurological immune-mediated disorders. TCRdb re-analysed the 5' RACE reads in MiXCR, keeping a single row per CDR3 protein. Of almost 85,000 distinct CDR3 sequences listed, 2% to 3% are singletons. Sequencing input: PBMCs. The source is a woman aged 25 to 45 with multiple sclerosis.

This clonotype was counted ten times or more. The chain joins TRBV27 to TRBJ2-3, with 10 bases identical to TRBD1. V lost 10 bases to trimming and J lost 7 bases; unmatched junction nucleotides: 8. Germline CDR1 and CDR2: MNHEY and SMNVEV (reference sequence). This CDR3 spans 13 amino acids. CDR3 nucleotide sequence: TGTGCCACCTGGGGACAGGGGATGAATACGCAGTATTTT. Amino acid sequence: CATWGQGMNTQYF.

This clonotype was seen at least ten times. The V and J genes are TRBV2 and TRBJ2-1; weak D call: TRBD2 (5 bases). The CDR3 runs 15 residues. The germline V and J ends were trimmed by 6 bases and 3 bases, with 15 bases remaining between them. The germline V gene encodes CDR1 SNHLY and CDR2 FYNNEI. This CDR3 reads CASSPTSSRYNEQFF. CDR3 sequence (DNA): TGTGCCAGCAGCCCTACTAGTTCCCGCTACAATGAGCAGTTCTTC.

This clonotype was observed at least ten times. V gene TRBV3-1 combines with J gene TRBJ2-2; 7 nucleotides line up with TRBD1. Looked up from germline, CDR1 is LGHDT and CDR2 is YNNKEL (reference sequence). The CDR3 sequence is 14 residues long. Trimming took 3 bases from V and 4 from J; bases not matched to a gene: 2. CDR3 region: CASSQRTGTGELFF. In nucleotides, the CDR3 is TGTGCCAGCAGCCAGAGGACAGGCACCGGGGAGCTGTTTTTT.

This clonotype was seen ten or more times. The V gene is TRBV12-3 or TRBV12-4, the J gene TRBJ1-6, with D possibly TRBD1 on 5 matching bases. This CDR3 contains 12 residues. The germline V and J ends were trimmed by 6 bases and 5 bases, with 5 bases remaining between them. CDR3 sequence reads: CASRGDNSPLHF. CDR3 DNA sequence: TGTGCCAGCAGGGGGGATAATTCACCCCTCCACTTT.

This clonotype was recorded many times. The chain uses TRBV6-6 and TRBJ1-1, with D tentatively TRBD1 (6 bases). The CDR3 is 14 amino acids. V lost 2 bases and J 4 bases, leaving 11 bases between the germline ends. CDR1 is MNHNY and CDR2 is SVGAGI in the germline V gene (reference sequence). The CDR3 reads CASSYGGRSTEAFF. CDR3 bases: TGTGCCAGCAGTTACGGGGGGCGTTCCACTGAAGCTTTCTTT.

This clonotype showed up many times. This chain links TRBV7-9 with TRBJ1-4; TRBD1 might be the D (6 bases). The V gene lost 6 bases and the J gene lost 7 bases, with 15 bases spanning the gap. The germline gives CDR1 SEHNR, CDR2 FQNEAQ (reference sequence). The CDR3 has 14 amino acids. CDR3 region: CASSYGQSPEKLFF. CDR3 nucleotide sequence: TGTGCCAGCAGTTACGGACAGTCTCCTGAAAAACTGTTTTTT.

This clonotype showed up many times. V is TRBV10-3 and J is TRBJ1-3, with D uncertain. The germline V and J ends were trimmed by 2 bases and 6 bases, with 5 bases remaining between them. CDR1 is ENHRY, CDR2 SYGVKD, per germline. The CDR3 is 12 residues long. CDR3 bases: TGTGCCATCAGTGAGCAGGCAAACACCATATATTTT. Residues: CAISEQANTIYF.

This clonotype was observed many times. The chain joins TRBV10-3 to TRBJ2-7, with 9 bases aligning to TRBD2. From germline, CDR1 is ENHRY and CDR2 SYGVKD. Unmatched junction bases numbered 7, after V lost 11 bases and J lost 2 bases. This CDR3 spans 13 amino acids. The CDR3 region has the DNA TGTGCCGTCGCCGGGACTAGCACCTACGAGCAGTACTTC. Translation: CAVAGTSTYEQYF.

Concerning this clonotype: This may stem from a read error, because a much larger clone lies one nucleotide away. J is TRBJ1-6 and V is TRBV27; D perhaps matches TRBD1 (6 bases). The CDR3 consists of 15 residues. The germline V gene encodes CDR1 MNHEY and CDR2 SMNVEV (reference sequence). This chain's CDR3 is CASSFGGSYNSHLHF. CDR3 nucleotides: TGTGCCAGCAGTTTCGGGGGCTCCTATAATTCACACCTCCACTTT.

In this sample, this clonotype turned up many times. The chain recombines TRBV27 with TRBJ2-1, with 10 bases lining up with TRBD2. The germline V gene has CDR1 MNHEY and CDR2 SMNVEV (reference sequence). The CDR3 sequence is 17 residues long. J was trimmed by 8 bases and V by 0 bases; bases with no gene match: 10. The CDR3 DNA sequence: TGTGCCAGCAGTTTATCCGCCCCTAGCGGGAGTATCCATGAGCAGTTCTTC. It specifies CASSLSAPSGSIHEQFF.

This clonotype was observed many times. The chain recombines TRBV9 with TRBJ2-1; TRBD2 matches at 11 bases. The junction had 4 bases not matched to a gene; V was cut back by 3 bases and J by 2 bases. Germline CDR1 is SGDLS and CDR2 is YYNGEE. This CDR3 spans 16 amino acids. In DNA, the CDR3 is TGTGCCAGCAGCGACGGACTAGCGGGCGCCTACAATGAGCAGTTCTTC. It specifies CASSDGLAGAYNEQFF.

This clonotype was seen ten or more times. The J gene is TRBJ2-7, the V gene TRBV5-5, with TRBD1 matching 8 bases. Germline assignment: CDR1 SGHKS and CDR2 YYEKEE (reference sequence). V shed 4 bases and J 1 base; nucleotides not matched to a gene: 10. The CDR3 totals 16 residues. The CDR3: CASSDTGTGLSYEQYF. Written as DNA, the CDR3 is TGTGCCAGCAGCGATACCGGGACAGGCCTTTCCTACGAGCAGTACTTC.

This clonotype was seen at least ten times. CDR3: CASSTGTRTGLMNTEAFF. The CDR3 DNA reads as TGTGCCAGCAGCACCGGGACCCGGACAGGGCTAATGAACACTGAAGCTTTCTTT. The genes are TRBV7-9 and TRBJ1-1; 8 nucleotides align to TRBD1. The CDR3 loop spans 18 amino acids. J lost 0 bases, V lost 5 bases, and 14 bases had no gene match. The germline gives CDR1 SEHNR, CDR2 FQNEAQ (reference sequence).

This clonotype was found many times. V usage is TRBV5-1 and J usage is TRBJ2-2; D is unclear. This CDR3 spans 14 amino acids. Deletions cut 5 bases from V and 0 bases from J, with 8 bases between. From germline, CDR1 is SGHRS and CDR2 YFSETQ. The CDR3 DNA follows: TGCGCCAGCAGTAAGACACCGAACACCGGGGAGCTGTTTTTT. Its translation is CASSKTPNTGELFF.

This clonotype was recorded many times. The chain recombines TRBV11-2 with TRBJ2-1, with TRBD2 matching over 11 bases. Germline-derived CDR1 and CDR2 are SGHAT and FQNNGV. V trimming: 4 bases; J trimming: 2 bases; junction bases outside the gene matches: 1. The length of the CDR3 is 15 residues. The CDR3: CASSSLAGAYNEQFF. The CDR3 DNA reads as TGTGCCAGCAGCTCACTAGCGGGGGCCTACAATGAGCAGTTCTTC.

In this sample, this clonotype turned up a few times. A clone one base away is much larger, so this may be a read error. The chain uses TRBV21-1 and TRBJ1-1; the table's TRBD1 call for D was not verified on the DNA. TRBV21-1 is a pseudogene segment. CDR3 length: 14 residues. The CDR3 DNA sequence: TGTGCCAGCAGCCTGTCACGACAGGGCACTGCAGCTTTCTTT. Its translation is CASSLSRQGTAAFF.

This clonotype showed up many times. The chain employs TRBV27 and TRBJ2-1, with TRBD2 matching over 12 bases. The CDR3 totals 17 residues. J lost 2 bases, V lost 6 bases, and 8 bases had no gene match. Germline-derived CDR1 and CDR2 are MNHEY and SMNVEV (reference sequence). The CDR3 here is CASSPGLAGMPYNEQFF. DNA for the CDR3: TGTGCCAGCAGCCCCGGACTAGCGGGGATGCCCTACAATGAGCAGTTCTTC.

This clonotype has ten or more counts. The V call is TRBV24-1, the J call TRBJ2-3; TRBD1 matches at 9 bases. CDR3 length: 14 residues. J was trimmed by 6 bases and V by 4 bases; bases with no gene match: 4. Per the germline V gene, CDR1 is KGHDR and CDR2 is SFDVKD. This CDR3 reads CATSDRDRVDTQYF. In DNA form, the CDR3 reads TGTGCCACCAGTGACCGGGACAGGGTTGATACGCAGTATTTT.

This clonotype came up many times. The chain recombines TRBV20-1 with TRBJ1-1; D is possibly TRBD1 (5 bases). This CDR3 is built from 14 residues. Germline-derived CDR1 and CDR2 are DFQATT and SNEGSKA (reference sequence). CDR3 in DNA: TGCAGCGCAAGAAGGCAGGGACCGAACACTGAAGCTTTCTTT. Its protein is CSARRQGPNTEAFF.

This clonotype was seen many times. V usage is TRBV20-1 and J usage is TRBJ2-1, with D maybe TRBD2 (5 bases). V dropped 2 bases and J dropped 2 bases, with 13 bases sitting between them. The CDR3 has 15 amino acids. Germline lookup yields CDR1 DFQATT and CDR2 SNEGSKA (reference sequence). The CDR3 reads CSARNLAPAYNEQFF. The DNA for the CDR3 is TGCAGTGCTAGAAACCTAGCACCAGCCTACAATGAGCAGTTCTTC.

The table lists this clonotype with many counts. This chain joins TRBV29-1 and TRBJ1-2; 8 bases are shared with TRBD1. Germline CDR1 SQVTM, CDR2 ANQGSEA. This CDR3 spans 12 amino acids. With V trimmed by 7 bases and J by 4 bases, 5 bases remained unmatched. The CDR3 spells CSDGTGSYGYTF. CDR3 bases: TGCAGCGACGGGACAGGTTCCTATGGCTACACCTTC.

This clonotype was observed at least ten times. The chain's CDR3 is CASSAEGQGNQPQHF. In DNA form, the CDR3 reads TGTGCCAGCAGTGCGGAGGGACAGGGGAATCAGCCCCAGCATTTT. The chain is built from TRBV6-5 and TRBJ1-5, with TRBD1 matching over 10 bases. With V trimmed by 5 bases and J by 4 bases, 5 bases remained unmatched. The CDR3 contains 15 residues. CDR1 is MNHEY, CDR2 SVGAGI, per germline.

This clonotype has at least ten counts. This sequence joins TRBV5-1 and TRBJ2-7; the match to TRBD1 covers 11 bases. CDR1 and CDR2 (germline): SGHRS, YFSETQ. V trimming: 5 bases; J trimming: 5 bases; junction bases outside the gene matches: 6. This CDR3 is 14 amino acids long. The CDR3 here is CASSRTGGINEQYF. Here the CDR3 DNA reads TGCGCCAGCAGTCGGACAGGGGGCATCAACGAGCAGTACTTC.

This clonotype was seen repeatedly, ten times or more. The V and J genes are TRBV5-1 and TRBJ2-7; the match to TRBD1 covers 9 bases. The CDR3 consists of 14 residues. Germline assignment: CDR1 SGHRS and CDR2 YFSETQ. V gave up 3 bases and J gave up 5 bases; unmatched junction bases: 6. The CDR3 loop reads CASSSDRGYNEQYF. DNA for the CDR3: TGCGCCAGCAGCTCGGACAGGGGTTATAACGAGCAGTACTTC.